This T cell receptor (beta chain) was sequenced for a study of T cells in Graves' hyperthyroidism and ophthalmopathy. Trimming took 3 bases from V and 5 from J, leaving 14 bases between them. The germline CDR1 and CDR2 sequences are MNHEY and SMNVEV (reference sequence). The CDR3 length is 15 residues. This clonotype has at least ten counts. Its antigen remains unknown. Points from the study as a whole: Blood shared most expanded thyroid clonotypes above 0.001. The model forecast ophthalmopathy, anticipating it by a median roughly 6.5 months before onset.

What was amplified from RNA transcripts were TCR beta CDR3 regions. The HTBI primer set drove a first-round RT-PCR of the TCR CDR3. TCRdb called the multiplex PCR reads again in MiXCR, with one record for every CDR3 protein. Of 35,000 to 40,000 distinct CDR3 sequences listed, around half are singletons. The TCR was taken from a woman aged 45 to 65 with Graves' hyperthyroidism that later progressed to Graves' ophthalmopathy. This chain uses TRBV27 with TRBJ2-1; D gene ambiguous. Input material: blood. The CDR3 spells CASSFSLAANNEQFF. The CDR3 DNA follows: TGTGCCAGCAGTTTCTCGTTGGCTGCAAACAATGAGCAGTTCTTC.